Below are 28 T cell receptor beta chains sequenced from a single sample in a study of regulatory T cells in long-lasting Graves disease. Construction of TCR beta libraries relied on iRepertoire HTBI primers and on Arm-PCR targeting CDR3 regions. TCRdb re-called the multiplex PCR reads with MiXCR, one entry per CDR3 protein. The repertoire includes some 250,000 distinct CDR3 sequences, roughly 18% of them detected once, and around 21% sits in the top ten. Documented time point: newly diagnosed GD, antithyroid drugs for less than 3 months. TCR sequences were obtained from RNA taken from PBMCs. This specimen was peripheral blood mononuclear cells (PBMCs), taken at new diagnosis, from a patient treated with antithyroid drugs. Receptors were obtained from a female donor with Graves disease.

The CDR3 here is CASSLARVFGTDTQYF. The CDR3 coding sequence is TGTGCCAGCAGCTTAGCTCGGGTCTTCGGCACAGATACGCAGTATTTT. The chain combines TRBV7-9 with TRBJ2-3; D not resolved. The CDR3 spans 16 residues. The germline V gene has CDR1 SEHNR and CDR2 FQNEAQ (reference sequence). Trimming stripped 0 bases from V and 1 base from J, with 11 bases between. Together with reference TRBV7-9 and TRBJ2-3, the CDR3 gives the full variable domain: DTGVSQNPRHKITKRGQNVTFRCDPISEHNRLYWYRQTLGQGPEFLTYFQNEAQLEKSRLLSDRFSAERPKGSFSTLEIQRTEQGDSAMYLCASSLARVFGTDTQYFGPGTRLTVL.

The chain uses TRBV30 and TRBJ2-3, with 12 bases lining up with TRBD2. Trimming cost V 0 bases and J 4 bases; bases outside gene matches: 8. There are 17 residues in the CDR3. Germline lookup yields CDR1 GTSNPN and CDR2 SVGIG (reference sequence). CDR3 protein: CAWSVNPLAGGADTQYF. The CDR3 DNA reads TGTGCCTGGAGTGTAAACCCCCTAGCGGGAGGGGCAGATACGCAGTATTTT.

About this clonotype itself: A far bigger clonotype differs at one base, so this is likely a read error. The rearrangement links TRBV7-9 to TRBJ2-3; D gene ambiguous. The ends were cut back, 2 bases at V and 2 bases at J, with 14 bases in the middle. The V gene's germline CDR1 is SEHNR and CDR2 FQNEAQ (reference sequence). The CDR3 has 16 amino acids. The CDR3 is CASSLSFGGDTDTQYF. CDR3 sequence (DNA): TGTGCCAGCAGCTTAAGCTTCGGCGGAGACACAGATACGCAGTATTTT.

This clonotype appeared a few times. The CDR3, as DNA: TGTGCCAGTAGAAACGGGGAGGGGACGCCCGGGAATCAGCCCCAGCATTTT. Its translation is CASRNGEGTPGNQPQHF. The genes are TRBV19 and TRBJ1-5, with D possibly being TRBD1 (5 bases). The ends were cut back, 6 bases at V and 4 bases at J, with 22 bases in the middle. CDR1 is LNHDA and CDR2 is SQIVND in the germline V gene (reference sequence). The CDR3 runs 17 residues.

This clonotype was counted ten times or more. The chain couples TRBV6-1 to TRBJ2-5; a possible D gene is TRBD2 (5 bases). The CDR3 runs to 16 residues. The V end lost 2 bases, the J end lost 5 bases, and 18 bases lay between the germline ends. CDR1 MNHNS and CDR2 SASEGT come from the germline V gene. The CDR3 is CASSEYVRRSLETQYF. CDR3 in DNA: TGTGCCAGCAGTGAATACGTCCGGAGGTCCCTCGAGACCCAGTACTTC.

This clonotype was detected ten times or more. The chain uses TRBV7-9 and TRBJ2-1, with TRBD2 identical over 11 bases. The germline V gene encodes CDR1 SEHNR and CDR2 FQNEAQ (reference sequence). Trimming removed 11 bases from V and 4 bases from J; junction bases left unmatched: 10. CDR3 length: 15 residues. The CDR3 sequence is CAGIAGGPGYNEQFF. The CDR3 nucleotides are TGTGCCGGGATAGCGGGAGGGCCCGGGTACAATGAGCAGTTCTTC.

This clonotype occurred many times. This chain links TRBV7-2 with TRBJ2-3; 7 bases agree with TRBD2. This CDR3 has 15 residues. Germline assignment: CDR1 SGHTA and CDR2 FQGNSA. V trimming: 4 bases; J trimming: 4 bases; junction bases outside the gene matches: 8. Here the CDR3 reads CASSSVAGAADTQYF. The DNA of the CDR3 is TGTGCCAGCAGCTCGGTAGCGGGTGCGGCAGATACGCAGTATTTT.

This clonotype was detected many times. The rearrangement uses TRBV12-3 or TRBV12-4 and TRBJ2-2, with 9 bases that match TRBD1. The CDR3 extends over 16 amino acids. With 8 bases clipped from V and 4 bases from J, the junction kept 11 bases outside the gene matches. CDR3 in DNA: TGTGCCAGCCATCCTATAGGGACAGGGACCACCGGGGAGCTGTTTTTT. It specifies CASHPIGTGTTGELFF.

This clonotype showed up many times. The chain combines TRBV6-1 with TRBJ2-5, with TRBD2 identical over 7 bases. This CDR3 is 12 amino acids long. Germline trimming cut 5 bases from V and 9 bases from J; bases unmatched to any gene: 6. Germline V CDR1 and CDR2: MNHNS, SASEGT. The CDR3 coding sequence is TGTGCCAGCAGTATCGGGACTATTCCCCAGTACTTC. As protein: CASSIGTIPQYF.

This clonotype was seen repeatedly, ten times or more. The CDR3 DNA reads as TGTGCCAGTAGTATGCAGGGGGCGGGCACCGGGGAGCTGTTTTTT. Protein: CASSMQGAGTGELFF. The chain has TRBV19 and TRBJ2-2, with 8 positions matching TRBD1. From germline, CDR1 is LNHDA and CDR2 SQIVND (reference sequence). The CDR3 runs to 15 residues. J was trimmed by 4 bases and V by 3 bases; bases with no gene match: 4.

V usage is TRBV19 and J usage is TRBJ2-3; 8 bases line up with TRBD1. Germline CDR1 reads LNHDA; CDR2 reads SQIVND (reference sequence). The CDR3 has 16 amino acids. With V trimmed by 5 bases and J by 1 base, 8 bases remained unmatched. This chain's CDR3 is CASSFKPGQGTDTQYF. The CDR3 nucleotides are TGTGCCAGTAGTTTTAAACCGGGACAGGGCACAGATACGCAGTATTTT.

This sequence joins TRBV9 and TRBJ1-3; D is perhaps TRBD1 (6 bases). This CDR3 contains 15 residues. Looked up from germline, CDR1 is SGDLS and CDR2 is YYNGEE. The V end lost 4 bases, the J end lost 0 bases, and 11 bases lay between the germline ends. CDR3 sequence (DNA): TGTGCCAGCAGCCCGACAGGCTTCTCTGGAAACACCATATATTTT. This translates into CASSPTGFSGNTIYF.

The chain carries TRBV7-2 and TRBJ2-5; tentatively, D is TRBD1 (6 bases). Germline CDR1 reads SGHTA; CDR2 reads FQGNSA. Deletions cut 4 bases from V and 4 bases from J, with 13 bases between. There are 14 residues in the CDR3. DNA of the CDR3: TGTGCCAGCAGCTCCGTAAGCAGGGGAGAGACCCAGTACTTC. It codes for CASSSVSRGETQYF.

This clonotype was observed at least ten times. The chain recombines TRBV18 with TRBJ2-1, with D maybe TRBD2 (7 bases). The CDR3 has 20 residues. Trimming stripped 2 bases from V and 0 bases from J, with 23 bases between. CDR1 and CDR2 (germline): KGHSH, LQKENI. The CDR3: CASSPGSGASGGTSYNEQFF. The CDR3 bases are TGTGCCAGCTCACCAGGCTCGGGGGCCTCGGGAGGCACCTCCTACAATGAGCAGTTCTTC.

This clonotype was seen repeatedly, ten times or more. J is TRBJ2-7 and V is TRBV18; 9 nucleotides agree with TRBD2. Per the germline V gene, CDR1 is KGHSH and CDR2 is LQKENI. Unmatched junction bases numbered 2, after V lost 0 bases and J lost 2 bases. The CDR3 loop spans 15 amino acids. CDR3: CASSPPGLAAYEQYF. The CDR3 coding sequence is TGTGCCAGCTCACCACCGGGACTAGCTGCCTACGAGCAGTACTTC.

This clonotype was observed at least ten times. V usage is TRBV10-3 and J usage is TRBJ2-7; possible D gene TRBD1, 5 bases. The CDR3 runs to 17 residues. V was shortened by 2 bases and J by 0 bases, with 17 bases between the two germline ends. Germline CDR1 is ENHRY and CDR2 is SYGVKD. The CDR3 DNA reads as TGTGCCATCAGTGAGGGGGTAGGGGCGGCCCGCTCCTACGAGCAGTACTTC. Its protein product is CAISEGVGAARSYEQYF.

This clonotype was counted between two and nine times. The V and J genes are TRBV20-1 and TRBJ2-2, with D possibly being TRBD2 (5 bases). Between the trimmed V and J ends, which lost 3 bases and 5 bases, there was a span of 13 bases. CDR1 and CDR2 (germline): DFQATT, SNEGSKA (reference sequence). This CDR3 region has 14 residues. The CDR3 is CSASRGGGTGELFF. CDR3 DNA sequence: TGCAGTGCTAGTCGCGGAGGTGGGACCGGGGAGCTGTTTTTT.

There are many counts of this clonotype. V and J are TRBV20-1 and TRBJ1-2; D unclear. The CDR3 is made up of 13 amino acids. CDR1 is DFQATT and CDR2 is SNEGSKA in the germline V gene (reference sequence). V lost 3 bases and J lost 5, with 13 bases in between. DNA for the CDR3: TGCAGTGCTAGCTCAGAATTCGAGTATGGCTACACCTTC. Translating it yields CSASSEFEYGYTF.

This clonotype has a count of ten or more. The chain combines TRBV6-1 with TRBJ1-2, with TRBD1 matching 7 bases. This CDR3 comprises 13 residues. Germline CDR1 MNHNS, CDR2 SASEGT. V lost 9 bases to trimming and J lost 4 bases; unmatched junction nucleotides: 8. CDR3 bases: TGTGCCAGTCGTAGGGGGCTGGCCTATGGCTACACCTTC. It codes for CASRRGLAYGYTF.

This clonotype occurred many times. V gene TRBV10-3 combines with J gene TRBJ2-1; 8 bases are shared with TRBD2. CDR3 length: 14 residues. With 7 bases clipped from V and 8 bases from J, the junction kept 10 bases outside the gene matches. Germline V CDR1 and CDR2: ENHRY, SYGVKD. CDR3 bases: TGTGCCATCACCGACGGGACTAGTTTAGATGAGCAGTTCTTC. This encodes CAITDGTSLDEQFF.

Ten or more counts support this clonotype. This chain uses TRBV7-2 with TRBJ2-1; TRBD2 aligns across 10 bases. Germline V lookup: CDR1 SGHTA, CDR2 FQGNSA. V lost 2 bases and J lost 6; bases outside the gene matches: 4. This CDR3 has 15 amino acids. For the CDR3, the DNA is TGTGCCAGCAGCTTAAGATGGACTAGCGGCAATGAGCAGTTCTTC. Translation gives CASSLRWTSGNEQFF.

This chain uses TRBV12-3 or TRBV12-4 with TRBJ2-7, with 10 bases matching TRBD2. With 3 bases clipped from V and 5 bases from J, the junction kept 7 bases outside the gene matches. This CDR3 spans 15 amino acids. This CDR3 reads CASSFSSGSLDEQYF. For the CDR3, the DNA is TGTGCCAGCAGTTTTTCTAGCGGGAGCCTCGACGAGCAGTACTTC.

The chain recombines TRBV20-1 with TRBJ2-1, with a possible D match to TRBD1 (5 bases). Per the germline V gene, CDR1 is DFQATT and CDR2 is SNEGSKA (reference sequence). The ends were cut back, 0 bases at V and 7 bases at J, with 16 bases in the middle. CDR3 length equals 15 residues. The CDR3 sequence is CSARDLGHPGNEQFF. The CDR3 nucleotides read TGCAGTGCTAGAGATCTCGGACACCCTGGGAATGAGCAGTTCTTC.

The table lists this clonotype with many counts. The chain combines TRBV7-9 with TRBJ1-1, with a tentative D call TRBD1 (5 bases). The CDR3 is made up of 14 amino acids. Germline CDR1 and CDR2: SEHNR and FQNEAQ (reference sequence). V gave up 3 bases and J gave up 5 bases, with 13 bases separating them. The CDR3 region is CASSLGVRGTEAFF. For the CDR3, the DNA is TGTGCCAGCAGCTTGGGGGTAAGGGGAACTGAAGCTTTCTTT.

The rearrangement joins TRBV19 to TRBJ2-1; the D is unclear. CDR1 LNHDA and CDR2 SQIVND come from the germline V gene (reference sequence). Deletions cut 3 bases from V and 6 bases from J, with 6 bases between. The CDR3 has 12 amino acids. The CDR3 DNA is TGTGCCAGTAGTATTAAGGCCAATGAGCAGTTCTTC. Residues: CASSIKANEQFF.

Concerning this clonotype: A read error may account for a junction end that differs from germline. This chain connects TRBV10-3 to TRBJ2-7; 11 positions match TRBD2. Germline V gene lookup returns CDR1 ENHRY and CDR2 SYGVKD. This CDR3 is 15 amino acids long. CDR3 coding DNA: TGTGCCACCAGTGTCGGGACTAGCGGAGTTTACGAGCAGTACTTC. Its translation: CATSVGTSGVYEQYF.

This clonotype was detected only once. A single base is all that separates this from a far larger clone, so a read error is likely. The rearrangement uses TRBV28 and TRBJ2-5, with TRBD1 matching over 8 bases. Losses at the gene ends were 7 bases for V and 7 bases for J; bases not matched to a gene: 8. This CDR3 has 13 amino acids. The germline V gene encodes CDR1 MDHEN and CDR2 SYDVKM. CDR3 sequence (DNA): TGTGCCAGCATTCCAGCAGGGGGCTTGACCCAGTACTTC. Its translation: CASIPAGGLTQYF.

This clonotype has a count of ten or more. V and J are TRBV10-3 and TRBJ2-7; TRBD2 matches 9 bases. The length of the CDR3 is 14 residues. The germline CDR1 and CDR2 sequences are ENHRY and SYGVKD. Losses at the gene ends were 2 bases for V and 7 bases for J; bases not matched to a gene: 6. CDR3 coding DNA: TGTGCCATCAGTGAGACCGGGACTAGCTTGGAGCAGTACTTC. Translated: CAISETGTSLEQYF.